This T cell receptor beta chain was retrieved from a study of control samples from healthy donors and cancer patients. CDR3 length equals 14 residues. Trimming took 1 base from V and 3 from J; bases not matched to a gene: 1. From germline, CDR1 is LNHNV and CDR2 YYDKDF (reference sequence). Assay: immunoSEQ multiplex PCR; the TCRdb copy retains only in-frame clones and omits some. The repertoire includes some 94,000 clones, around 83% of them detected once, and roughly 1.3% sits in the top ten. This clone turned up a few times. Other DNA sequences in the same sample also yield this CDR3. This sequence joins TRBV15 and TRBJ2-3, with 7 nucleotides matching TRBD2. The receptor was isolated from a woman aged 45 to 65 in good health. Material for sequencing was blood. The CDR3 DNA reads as TGTGCCACCAGCAGAGGGACTAGAACAGATACGCAGTATTTT. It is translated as CATSRGTRTDTQYF.